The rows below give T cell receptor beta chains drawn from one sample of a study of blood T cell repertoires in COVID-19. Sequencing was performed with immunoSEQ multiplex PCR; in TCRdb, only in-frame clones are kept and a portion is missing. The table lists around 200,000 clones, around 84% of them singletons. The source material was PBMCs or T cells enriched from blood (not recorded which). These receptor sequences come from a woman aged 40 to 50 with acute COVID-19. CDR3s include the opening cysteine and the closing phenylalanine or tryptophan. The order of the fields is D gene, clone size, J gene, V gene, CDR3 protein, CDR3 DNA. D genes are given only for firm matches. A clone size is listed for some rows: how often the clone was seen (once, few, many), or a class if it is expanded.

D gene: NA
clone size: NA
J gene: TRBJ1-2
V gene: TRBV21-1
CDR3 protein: CASSENGTAYYGYTF
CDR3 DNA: TGTGCCAGCAGCGAAAATGGGACAGCTTACTATGGCTACACCTTC

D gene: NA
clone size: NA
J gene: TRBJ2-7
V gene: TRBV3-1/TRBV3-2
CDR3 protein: CASSQDPRRDEQYF
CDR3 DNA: TGTGCCAGCAGCCAAGATCCCAGGAGGGACGAGCAGTACTTC

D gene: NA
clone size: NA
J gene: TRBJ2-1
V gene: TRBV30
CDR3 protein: CAWTQNNEQFF
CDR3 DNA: TGTGCCTGGACCCAGAACAATGAGCAGTTCTTC

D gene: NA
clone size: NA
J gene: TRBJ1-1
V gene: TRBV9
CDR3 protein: CASSPRQNTEAFF
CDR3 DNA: TGTGCCAGCAGCCCAAGACAGAACACTGAAGCTTTCTTT

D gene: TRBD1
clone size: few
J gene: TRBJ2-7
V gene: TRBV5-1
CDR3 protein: CASSFQGQGPYEQYF
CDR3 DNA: TGCGCCAGCAGCTTCCAGGGACAGGGACCATACGAGCAGTACTTC

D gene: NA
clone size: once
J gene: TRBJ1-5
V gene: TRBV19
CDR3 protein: CASSTQGSGNQPQHF
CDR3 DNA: TGTGCCAGTAGCACTCAGGGATCAGGCAATCAGCCCCAGCATTTT

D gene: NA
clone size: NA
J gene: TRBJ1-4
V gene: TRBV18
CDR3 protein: CASSPTEGELFF
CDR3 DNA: TGTGCCAGCTCACCCACGGAAGGAGAACTGTTTTTT

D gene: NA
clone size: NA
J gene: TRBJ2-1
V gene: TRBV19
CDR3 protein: CASSKRQNNEQFF
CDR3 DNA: TGTGCCAGTAGTAAACGACAGAACAATGAGCAGTTCTTC

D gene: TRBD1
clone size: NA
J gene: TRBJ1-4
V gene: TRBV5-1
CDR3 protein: CASSSSPGQGDPHEKLFF
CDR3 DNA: TGCGCCAGCAGCTCCTCCCCGGGACAGGGCGACCCGCATGAAAAACTGTTTTTT

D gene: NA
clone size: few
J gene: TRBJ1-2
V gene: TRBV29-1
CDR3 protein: CSVNLGAAYGYTF
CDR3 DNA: TGCAGCGTAAATTTAGGGGCTGCCTATGGCTACACCTTC

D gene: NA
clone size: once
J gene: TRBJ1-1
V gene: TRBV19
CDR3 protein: CASSPGRRDTEAFF
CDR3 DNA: TGTGCCAGTAGCCCTGGTAGGAGAGACACTGAAGCTTTCTTT

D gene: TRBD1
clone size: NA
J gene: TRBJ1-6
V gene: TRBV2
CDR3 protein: CASVDRGDSPLHF
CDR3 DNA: TGTGCCAGCGTGGACAGGGGGGATTCACCCCTCCACTTT

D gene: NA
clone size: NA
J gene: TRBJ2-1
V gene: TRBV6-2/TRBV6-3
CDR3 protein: CASSRTSEQFF
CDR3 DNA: TGTGCCAGCAGCCGTACTAGTGAGCAGTTCTTC

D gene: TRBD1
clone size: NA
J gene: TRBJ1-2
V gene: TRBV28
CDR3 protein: CASSAGGSNYGYTF
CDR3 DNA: TGTGCCAGCAGTGCAGGGGGTTCTAACTATGGCTACACCTTC

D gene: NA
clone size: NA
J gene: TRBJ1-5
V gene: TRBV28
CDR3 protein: CASSRQGFGNQPQHF
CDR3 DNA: TGTGCCAGCAGTCGGCAGGGCTTTGGCAATCAGCCCCAGCATTTT

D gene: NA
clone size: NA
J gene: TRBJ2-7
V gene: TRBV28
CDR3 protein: CASSFQTGEQYF
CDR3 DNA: TGTGCCAGCAGTTTTCAGACGGGCGAGCAGTACTTC

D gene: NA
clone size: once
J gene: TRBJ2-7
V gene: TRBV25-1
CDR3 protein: CASSEGYGSRAYEQYF
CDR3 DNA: TGTGCCAGCAGTGAAGGCTACGGGAGCAGAGCCTACGAGCAGTACTTC

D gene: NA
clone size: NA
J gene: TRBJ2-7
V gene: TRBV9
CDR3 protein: CASSVGPSYEQYF
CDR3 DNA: TGTGCCAGCAGCGTAGGGCCGTCGTACGAGCAGTACTTC

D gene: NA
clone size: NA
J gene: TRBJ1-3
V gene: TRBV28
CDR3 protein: CASSLGGYGVVDTIYF
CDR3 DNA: TGTGCCAGCAGTTTGGGGGGGTATGGGGTCGTAGACACCATATATTTT

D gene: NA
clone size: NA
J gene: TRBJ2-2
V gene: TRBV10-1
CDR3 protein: CASSESWSTGELFF
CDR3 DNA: TGCGCCAGCAGTGAGTCCTGGAGCACCGGGGAGCTGTTTTTT

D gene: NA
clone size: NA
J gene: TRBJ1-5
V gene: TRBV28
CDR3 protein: CASSSQRPQHF
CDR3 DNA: TGTGCCAGCAGTTCACAACGGCCCCAGCATTTT

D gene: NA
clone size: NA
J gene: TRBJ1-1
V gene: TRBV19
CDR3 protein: CASRSQGITEAFF
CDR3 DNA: TGTGCCAGTAGGTCGCAGGGGATCACTGAAGCTTTCTTT

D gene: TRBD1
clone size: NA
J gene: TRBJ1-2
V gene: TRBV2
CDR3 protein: CASSGRGLGYGYTF
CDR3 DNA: TGTGCCAGCAGTGGCAGGGGGCTCGGCTATGGCTACACCTTC

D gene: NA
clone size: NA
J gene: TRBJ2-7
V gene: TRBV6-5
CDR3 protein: CASSHKREQYF
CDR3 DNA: TGTGCCAGCAGCCATAAGAGGGAGCAGTACTTC

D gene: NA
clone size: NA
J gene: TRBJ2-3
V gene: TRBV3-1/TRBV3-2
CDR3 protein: CASTGVADTQYF
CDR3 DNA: TGTGCCAGCACCGGGGTTGCAGATACGCAGTATTTT

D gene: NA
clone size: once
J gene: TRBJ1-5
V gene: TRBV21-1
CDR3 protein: CASSTNGKGRISQPQHF
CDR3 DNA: TGTGCCAGCAGCACCAACGGAAAGGGGCGAATATCCCAGCCCCAGCATTTT

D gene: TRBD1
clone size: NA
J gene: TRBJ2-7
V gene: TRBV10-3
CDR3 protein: CAISGRGTGFQDEQYF
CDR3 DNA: TGTGCCATCAGTGGCAGAGGGACAGGGTTTCAGGACGAGCAGTACTTC

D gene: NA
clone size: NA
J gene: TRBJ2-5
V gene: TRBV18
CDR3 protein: CASSPARVGQETQYF
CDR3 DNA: TGTGCCAGCTCACCAGCCAGGGTTGGACAAGAGACCCAGTACTTC

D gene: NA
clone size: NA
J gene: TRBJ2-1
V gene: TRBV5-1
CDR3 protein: CASSLGPDIQFSYNEQFF
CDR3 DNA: TGCGCCAGCAGCTTGGGGCCGGACATTCAATTCTCCTACAATGAGCAGTTCTTC

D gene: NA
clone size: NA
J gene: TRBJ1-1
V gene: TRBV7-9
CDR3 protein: CASSLFGAGSGNTEAFF
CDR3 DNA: TGTGCCAGCAGCTTATTTGGGGCCGGGTCCGGGAACACTGAAGCTTTCTTT

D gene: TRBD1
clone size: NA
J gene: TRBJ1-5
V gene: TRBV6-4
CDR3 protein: CATSHPGTGDQPQHF
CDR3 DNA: TGTGCCACCTCCCACCCGGGGACAGGGGATCAGCCCCAGCATTTT

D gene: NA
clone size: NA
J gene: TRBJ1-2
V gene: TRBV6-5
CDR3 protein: CASSSDSYGYTF
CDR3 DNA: TGTGCCAGCAGTAGTGACAGTTATGGCTACACCTTC

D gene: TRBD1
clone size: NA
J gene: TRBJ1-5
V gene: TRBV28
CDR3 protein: CASSPGGANQPQHF
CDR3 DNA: TGTGCCAGCAGTCCAGGGGGCGCGAATCAGCCCCAGCATTTT

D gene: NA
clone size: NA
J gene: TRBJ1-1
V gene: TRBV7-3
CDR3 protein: CASSQQGLDTEAFF
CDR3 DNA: TGTGCCAGCAGCCAGCAGGGGTTGGACACTGAAGCTTTCTTT

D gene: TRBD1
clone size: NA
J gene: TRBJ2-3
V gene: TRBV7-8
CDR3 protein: CASSSGTGSTDTQYF
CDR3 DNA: TGTGCCAGCAGCTCCGGGACAGGGAGCACAGATACGCAGTATTTT

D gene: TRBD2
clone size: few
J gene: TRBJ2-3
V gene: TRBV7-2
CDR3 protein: CASSLAWTSGADTQYF
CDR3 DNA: TGTGCCAGCAGCTTGGCCTGGACTAGCGGCGCAGATACGCAGTATTTT

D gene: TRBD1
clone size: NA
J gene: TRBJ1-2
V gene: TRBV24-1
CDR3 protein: CATSDPRTGISGYTF
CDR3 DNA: TGTGCCACCAGTGATCCTCGGACAGGGATCAGCGGCTACACCTTC

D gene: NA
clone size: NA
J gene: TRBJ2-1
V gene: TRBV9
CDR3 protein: CASSVEPIYNEQFF
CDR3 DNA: TGTGCCAGCAGCGTAGAGCCCATTTACAATGAGCAGTTCTTC

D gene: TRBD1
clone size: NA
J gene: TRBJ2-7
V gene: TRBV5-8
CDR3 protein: CASSLDGTGVKDEQYF
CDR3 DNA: TGTGCCAGCAGCTTGGACGGGACAGGGGTTAAGGACGAGCAGTACTTC

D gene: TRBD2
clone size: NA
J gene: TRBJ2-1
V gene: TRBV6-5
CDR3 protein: CASRAGGIYNEQFF
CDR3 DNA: TGTGCCAGCAGAGCGGGGGGGATTTACAATGAGCAGTTCTTC

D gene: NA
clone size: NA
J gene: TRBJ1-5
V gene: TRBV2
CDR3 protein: CASSELRQAGQPQHF
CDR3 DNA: TGTGCCAGCAGTGAATTAAGGCAGGCGGGTCAGCCCCAGCATTTT

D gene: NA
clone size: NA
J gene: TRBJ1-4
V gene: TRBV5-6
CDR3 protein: CASSLFADNEKLFF
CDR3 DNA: TGTGCCAGCAGCTTGTTTGCGGATAATGAAAAACTGTTTTTT

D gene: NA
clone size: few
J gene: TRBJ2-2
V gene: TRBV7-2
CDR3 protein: CASALTMAGELFF
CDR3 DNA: TGTGCCAGCGCGTTGACAATGGCCGGGGAGCTGTTTTTT

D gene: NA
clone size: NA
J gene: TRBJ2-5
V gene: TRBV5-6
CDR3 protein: CASSPSGTGVGTQYF
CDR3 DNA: TGTGCCAGCAGCCCTAGCGGGACAGGGGTCGGTACCCAGTACTTC

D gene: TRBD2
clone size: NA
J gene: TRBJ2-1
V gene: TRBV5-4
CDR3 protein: CASRPRGGSSYNEQFF
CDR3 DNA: TGTGCCAGCAGACCCCGGGGGGGAAGCTCCTACAATGAGCAGTTCTTC

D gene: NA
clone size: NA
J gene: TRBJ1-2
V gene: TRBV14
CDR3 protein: CASSQDTRGSRYTF
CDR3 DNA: TGTGCCAGCAGCCAAGATACCCGCGGCTCCCGGTACACCTTC

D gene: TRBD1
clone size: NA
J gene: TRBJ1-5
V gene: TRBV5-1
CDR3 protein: CASSEGTGTGVNQPQHF
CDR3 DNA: TGCGCCAGCAGCGAGGGCACCGGGACAGGGGTCAATCAGCCCCAGCATTTT

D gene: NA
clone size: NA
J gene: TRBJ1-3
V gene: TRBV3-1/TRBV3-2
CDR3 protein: CASSHRLITGNTIYF
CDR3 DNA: TGTGCCAGCAGCCATCGACTGATTACAGGCAACACCATATATTTT

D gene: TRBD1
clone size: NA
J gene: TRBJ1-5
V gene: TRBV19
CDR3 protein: CASSARQGGNQPQHF
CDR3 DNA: TGTGCCAGTAGTGCGCGACAGGGGGGCAATCAGCCCCAGCATTTT

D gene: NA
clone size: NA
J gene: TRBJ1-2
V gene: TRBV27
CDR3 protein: CASSLSSQGNYGYTF
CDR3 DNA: TGTGCCAGCAGTTTATCGTCGCAGGGGAACTATGGCTACACCTTC